This TCR beta chain came from a study of blood T cells in healthy people across ages. The CDR3 loop spans 14 amino acids. The germline CDR1 and CDR2 sequences are MDHEN and SYDVKM. Trimming pared 2 bases from V and 2 bases from J, leaving 10 bases between. This clonotype has more than one count but fewer than ten. Its antigen is undetermined. Findings and caveats of the study: Underestimates were what the diversity estimates from one million T cells were considered to be.

Alongside a J-beta primer mix, a sample-barcoded 5' primer served in a second PCR lasting roughly 7 to 12 cycles. TCRdb re-analysed the 5' RACE reads in MiXCR, keeping a single row per CDR3 protein. The table records about 830,000 distinct CDR3 sequences, approximately 65% of them present only once. The chain couples TRBV28 to TRBJ2-7; D remains unclear. Sequenced input: blood. The receptor's source is a man aged 25-40 years in good health. CDR3 loop: CASSLGPATYEQYF. For the CDR3, the DNA is TGTGCCAGCAGTTTAGGGCCAGCCACCTACGAGCAGTACTTC. Looking up the rest from reference TRBV28 and TRBJ2-7 gives the full variable domain: DVKVTQSSRYLVKRTGEKVFLECVQDMDHENMFWYRQDPGLGLRLIYFSYDVKMKEKGDIPEGYSVSREKKERFSLILESASTNQTSMYLCASSLGPATYEQYFGPGTRLTVT.